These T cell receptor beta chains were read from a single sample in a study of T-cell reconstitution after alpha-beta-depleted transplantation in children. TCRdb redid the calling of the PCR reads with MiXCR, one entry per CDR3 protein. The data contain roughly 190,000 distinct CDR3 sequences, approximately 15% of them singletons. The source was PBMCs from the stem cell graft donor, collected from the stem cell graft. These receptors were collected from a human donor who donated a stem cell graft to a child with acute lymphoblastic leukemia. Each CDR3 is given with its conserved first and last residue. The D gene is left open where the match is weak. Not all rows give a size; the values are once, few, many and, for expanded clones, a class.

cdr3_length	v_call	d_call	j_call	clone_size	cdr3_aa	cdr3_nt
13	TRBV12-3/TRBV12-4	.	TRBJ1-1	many	CASSLYRGMRAFF	TGTGCCAGCAGTTTATATAGGGGTATGCGAGCTTTCTTT
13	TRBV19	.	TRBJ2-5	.	CARTATSQETQYF	TGTGCCAGGACAGCTACTTCACAAGAGACCCAGTACTTC
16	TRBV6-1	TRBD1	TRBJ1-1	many	CASSLQTTGGNTEAFF	TGTGCCAGCAGTCTCCAGACCACAGGGGGGAACACTGAAGCTTTCTTT
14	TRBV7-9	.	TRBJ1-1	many	CASSLTPGDTEAFF	TGTGCCAGCAGCTTAACCCCAGGGGACACTGAAGCTTTCTTT
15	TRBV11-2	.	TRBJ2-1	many	CASSSGAGTYNEQFF	TGTGCCAGCAGCTCAGGGGCGGGGACCTACAATGAGCAGTTCTTC
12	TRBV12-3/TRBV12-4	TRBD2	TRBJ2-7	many	CASRGGIYEQYF	TGTGCCAGCCGGGGGGGGATTTACGAGCAGTACTTC
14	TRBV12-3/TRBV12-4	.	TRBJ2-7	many	CASTPGHPTYEQYF	TGTGCCAGCACCCCGGGGCACCCGACCTACGAGCAGTACTTC
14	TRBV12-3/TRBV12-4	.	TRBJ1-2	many	CASSFGRANYGYTF	TGTGCCAGCAGTTTTGGCAGGGCTAACTATGGCTACACCTTC
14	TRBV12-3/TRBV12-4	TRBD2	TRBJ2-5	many	CASTTGTRTETQYF	TGTGCCAGCACTACAGGGACTAGAACGGAGACCCAGTACTTC
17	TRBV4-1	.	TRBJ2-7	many	CASSYDRARTESYEQYF	TGCGCCAGCAGCTACGATCGGGCTAGGACGGAATCCTACGAGCAGTACTTC
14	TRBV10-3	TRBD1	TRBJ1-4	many	CAIRGTGTNEKLFF	TGTGCCATCAGGGGGACAGGAACTAATGAAAAACTGTTTTTT